This entry lists 11 T cell receptor beta chains sequenced from one sample in a study of cytomegalovirus exposure and HLA in healthy donors. Primers for the PCR totalled 60 Vbeta and 13 Jbeta. Here immunoSEQ multiplex PCR was the method, and the copy in TCRdb shows in-frame clones only, minus some. The table has roughly 68,000 clones, 60% to 75% seen once. The material sequenced was PBMCs. The receptors were sampled from a man between 35 and 55 years old in good health and CMV-seropositive.

The chain couples TRBV6-5 to TRBJ1-6; D unresolved. Germline-derived CDR1 and CDR2 are MNHEY and SVGAGI. The CDR3 runs 15 residues. V was trimmed by 5 bases and J by 0 bases, leaving 8 bases between them. The CDR3 is CASSMTGSYNSPLHF. For the CDR3, the DNA is TGTGCCAGCAGTATGACTGGCTCCTATAATTCACCCCTCCACTTT.

The J gene is TRBJ1-5, the V gene TRBV6-4; D unclear. The CDR3 is 13 amino acids. Germline V gene lookup returns CDR1 MRHNA and CDR2 SNTAGT. V was shortened by 6 bases and J by 0 bases, with 6 bases between the two germline ends. The CDR3 DNA sequence: TGTGCCAGCAGCTTAGATAGCAATCAGCCCCAGCATTTT. It is translated as CASSLDSNQPQHF.

This chain uses TRBV10-3 with TRBJ1-1; no firm D call. Germline loops: CDR1 ENHRY, CDR2 SYGVKD. The CDR3 loop spans 15 amino acids. V was clipped by 6 bases and J by 0 bases, with 14 bases between them. CDR3 DNA sequence: TGTGCCATCAGGGGCAAGATTTTGGTGAACACTGAAGCTTTCTTT. Translation: CAIRGKILVNTEAFF.

The genes are TRBV6-5 and TRBJ2-7, with D unclear. The V gene lost 0 bases and the J gene lost 2 bases, with 5 bases spanning the gap. Germline V gene lookup returns CDR1 MNHEY and CDR2 SVGAGI. This CDR3 is built from 13 residues. CDR3: CASSYSRPYEQYF. Written as DNA, the CDR3 is TGTGCCAGCAGTTACTCGAGGCCCTACGAGCAGTACTTC.

The rearrangement links TRBV19 to TRBJ1-5, with D possibly matching TRBD1 (5 bases). Germline CDR1 is LNHDA and CDR2 is SQIVND (reference sequence). This CDR3 is built from 14 residues. Trimming pared 1 base from V and 3 bases from J, leaving 7 bases between. DNA of the CDR3: TGTGCCAGTAGTATAGGGGGCCTCAATCAGCCCCAGCATTTT. It is translated as CASSIGGLNQPQHF.

The chain has TRBV19 and TRBJ1-1; D perhaps matches TRBD1 (6 bases). Trimming shortened V by 1 base and J by 8 bases, and 17 bases separated the two germline ends. Germline CDR1 is LNHDA and CDR2 is SQIVND (reference sequence). This CDR3 comprises 15 residues. The CDR3 loop reads CASSIVSRGPGEAFF. The DNA for the CDR3 is TGTGCCAGTAGTATAGTTTCCAGGGGTCCTGGCGAAGCTTTCTTT.

The chain has TRBV7-8 and TRBJ1-1, with 7 positions matching TRBD1. CDR3 length equals 15 residues. Germline V gives CDR1 SGHVS, CDR2 FQNEAQ. V trimming: 5 bases; J trimming: 6 bases; junction bases outside the gene matches: 12. In nucleotides, the CDR3 is TGTGCCAGCAGCCCCAGACAGGGCCCCAGCGCTGAAGCTTTCTTT. Amino acids: CASSPRQGPSAEAFF.

Only a few counts were recorded for this clone. The chain's CDR3 is CASTQGLAAYNEQFF. The CDR3 nucleotides are TGTGCCAGCACCCAGGGACTAGCGGCGTACAATGAGCAGTTCTTC. The J gene is TRBJ2-1, the V gene TRBV28; 11 positions match TRBD2. Germline V gene data show CDR1 as MDHEN and CDR2 as SYDVKM. This CDR3 has 15 residues. Trimming took 7 bases from V and 4 from J; bases not matched to a gene: 6.

The chain has TRBV19 and TRBJ1-3; D perhaps matches TRBD1 (5 bases). V lost 7 bases to trimming and J lost 0 bases, with 19 bases between them. The CDR3 sequence is 17 residues long. CDR1 is LNHDA, CDR2 SQIVND, per germline (reference sequence). CDR3 protein: CASTPAWGGYSGNTIYF. The CDR3 region has the DNA TGTGCCAGTACCCCAGCCTGGGGGGGATACTCTGGAAACACCATATATTTT. Full variable domain (missing parts from reference TRBV19 and TRBJ1-3): DGGITQSPKYLFRKEGQNVTLSCEQNLNHDAMYWYRQDPGQGLRLIYYSQIVNDFQKGDIAEGYSVSREKKESFPLTVTSAQKNPTAFYLCASTPAWGGYSGNTIYFGEGSWLTVV.

The gene calls are TRBV2 and TRBJ2-3; TRBD2 aligns across 14 bases. With V trimmed by 5 bases and J by 0 bases, 1 base remained unmatched. The CDR3 extends over 16 amino acids. Per germline, CDR1 SNHLY and CDR2 FYNNEI. The CDR3 region has the DNA TGTGCCAGCAGTCGACTAGCGGGGGGGAGCACAGATACGCAGTATTTT. Its protein is CASSRLAGGSTDTQYF.

V and J are TRBV19 and TRBJ2-1, with TRBD2 matching 8 bases. Unmatched junction bases numbered 4, after V lost 1 base and J lost 5 bases. CDR1 is LNHDA, CDR2 SQIVND, per germline (reference sequence). The CDR3 runs 15 residues. CDR3 region: CASSIGTGGHNEQFF. The CDR3 nucleotides are TGTGCCAGTAGTATAGGGACGGGGGGGCACAATGAGCAGTTCTTC.